A single sample gave rise to the 27 T cell receptor beta chains below, sequenced in a study of blood T cells in healthy people across ages. Together with a sample-barcoded 5' primer, a J-beta primer mix was included in a second PCR lasting about 7 to 12 cycles. TCRdb fed the 5' RACE reads into MiXCR, producing one record per CDR3 protein. Of about 1.4 million distinct CDR3 sequences detected, around 59% appear once; the ten largest clones hold over 6.5%. The sequenced material came from blood. Every receptor here comes from a man between 18 and 29 years old in good health.

Here the CDR3 DNA reads TGTGCCATCAGTAAGACTAGCAACTGGCAAGAGACCCAGTACTTC. It is translated as CAISKTSNWQETQYF. V usage is TRBV10-3 and J usage is TRBJ2-5; 7 bases are shared with TRBD2. The CDR3 runs 15 residues. V shed 5 bases and J 2 bases; nucleotides not matched to a gene: 8. The germline V gene encodes CDR1 ENHRY and CDR2 SYGVKD.

CDR3 coding DNA: TGCGCCAGCAGCACGGGCAGGGCGCGCGATGAGCAGTTCTTC. Protein product: CASSTGRARDEQFF. V is TRBV5-1 and J is TRBJ2-1; a weak D match, TRBD1 (5 bases). V lost 4 bases and J lost 8, with 16 bases in between. CDR3 length: 14 amino acids. Germline-derived CDR1 and CDR2 are SGHRS and YFSETQ.

This chain uses TRBV20-1 with TRBJ2-7; no definite D call. Between the trimmed V and J ends, which lost 4 bases and 1 base, there was a span of 20 bases. This CDR3 is built from 16 residues. CDR1 is DFQATT, CDR2 SNEGSKA, per germline (reference sequence). Written as DNA, the CDR3 is TGCAGTGCTACACCGGATTGGGGTTCTTCGTCCTACGAGCAGTACTTC. The encoded protein is CSATPDWGSSSYEQYF.

The chain carries TRBV20-1 and TRBJ2-3; 7 bases are shared with TRBD1. Germline V gives CDR1 DFQATT, CDR2 SNEGSKA (reference sequence). The V gene end was trimmed by 5 bases and the J gene end by 2 bases; junction bases not matched to a gene: 7. The CDR3 is 14 amino acids. The CDR3 DNA reads TGCAGTGCTCACGGGGACAGCCTCACAGATACGCAGTATTTT. Its protein is CSAHGDSLTDTQYF.

The chain links TRBV7-2 to TRBJ1-2, with D possibly matching TRBD1 (6 bases). V was shortened by 5 bases and J by 0 bases, with 13 bases between the two germline ends. CDR1 and CDR2 from the germline V gene are SGHTA and FQGNSA. The CDR3 consists of 15 residues. In nucleotides, the CDR3 is TGTGCCAGCAGCCAGCGCAGGGGTGCTAACTATGGCTACACCTTC. It yields the protein CASSQRRGANYGYTF.

V and J are TRBV12-3 or TRBV12-4 and TRBJ2-7, with 8 bases aligning to TRBD1. TRBJ2-5 matches the DNA end more closely, so the J call is doubtful. The CDR3 extends over 14 amino acids. The CDR3 spells CASSPDRGGETQYF. For the CDR3, the DNA is TGTGCCAGCAGCCCCGACAGGGGTGGAGAGACCCAGTACTTC.

For this clonotype: Germline and junction disagree at one end, which may indicate a read error. The V call is TRBV29-1, the J call TRBJ2-6; D might be TRBD1 or TRBD2, each matching 5 bases. The germline CDR1 and CDR2 sequences are SQVTM and ANQGSEA. This CDR3 has 18 residues. The CDR3 loop is CSVEEYGTDISGANALTF. The CDR3 bases are TGCAGCGTTGAAGAATACGGGACGGACATCTCTGGGGCCAACGCCCTGACTTTC.

J is TRBJ1-2 and V is TRBV12-3 or TRBV12-4; 10 bases align to TRBD1. The CDR3 runs 14 residues. The ends lost 6 bases at V and 5 bases at J; junction bases unmatched: 6. CDR3 DNA: TGTGCCAGCAGCCAGGGGGGACAGGGGTATGGCTACACCTTC. This translates into CASSQGGQGYGYTF.

The chain is built from TRBV27 and TRBJ2-1; 8 bases align to TRBD1. Germline V gene data show CDR1 as MNHEY and CDR2 as SMNVEV (reference sequence). This CDR3 is 15 amino acids long. Trimming at V came to 7 bases and at J to 3 bases, leaving 8 bases not matched to a gene. DNA of the CDR3: TGTGCCAGCAAAATGGGGACAGGCCTCTACAATGAGCAGTTCTTC. It encodes CASKMGTGLYNEQFF.

The rearrangement links TRBV5-1 to TRBJ1-4, with a possible D match to TRBD1 (5 bases). Trimming took off 3 bases at V and 8 bases at J, with 20 bases between the two ends. This CDR3 comprises 16 residues. Germline V gene lookup returns CDR1 SGHRS and CDR2 YFSETQ. DNA of the CDR3: TGCGCCAGCAGCTCCTTAATCGGGACGGAGGCGGAAAAACTGTTTTTT. As protein: CASSSLIGTEAEKLFF.

Here the CDR3 reads CASRPPGLEGEQYF. The CDR3 DNA follows: TGTGCCAGCAGACCCCCGGGACTAGAGGGCGAGCAGTACTTC. The gene calls are TRBV7-9 and TRBJ2-7; the match to TRBD2 covers 8 bases. The CDR3 sequence is 14 residues long. With 6 bases clipped from V and 6 bases from J, the junction kept 10 bases outside the gene matches. The V gene's germline CDR1 is SEHNR and CDR2 FQNEAQ (reference sequence).

This sequence joins TRBV11-2 and TRBJ1-5; D might be TRBD1 (5 bases). Germline CDR1 is SGHAT and CDR2 is FQNNGV. CDR3 length equals 16 residues. The V end was cut by 4 bases, the J end by 1 base, with 14 bases between. The CDR3 region is CASSSPREGSNQPQHF. CDR3 in DNA: TGTGCCAGCAGCTCGCCCAGGGAAGGAAGCAATCAGCCCCAGCATTTT.

V usage is TRBV6-2 or TRBV6-3 and J usage is TRBJ1-1, with D possibly being TRBD1 (6 bases). From germline, CDR1 is MNHEY and CDR2 SVGEGT. The CDR3 runs 14 residues. Trimming took 3 bases from V and 7 from J, leaving 15 bases between them. CDR3 loop: CASSYYGGRGEAFF. The CDR3 DNA reads TGTGCCAGCAGTTATTACGGGGGGCGCGGTGAAGCTTTCTTT.

This clonotype turned up a few times. This chain joins TRBV12-3 or TRBV12-4 and TRBJ2-1, with D hard to call. V lost 2 bases to trimming and J lost 7 bases, with 6 bases between them. The CDR3 sequence is 12 residues long. Written as DNA, the CDR3 is TGTGCCAGCAGTTTAAGGTTAAATGAGCAGTTCTTC. Encoded protein: CASSLRLNEQFF.

V gene TRBV5-1 combines with J gene TRBJ2-1; D call uncertain. The germline V and J ends were trimmed by 4 bases and 6 bases, with 17 bases remaining between them. The CDR3 covers 15 residues. Germline values: CDR1 SGHRS, CDR2 YFSETQ. CDR3 in amino acids: CASSTPPITGNEQFF. The DNA of the CDR3 is TGCGCCAGCAGCACACCCCCAATCACGGGCAATGAGCAGTTCTTC.

The chain employs TRBV20-1 and TRBJ2-2; 14 bases are a match to TRBD2. The length of the CDR3 is 17 residues. CDR1 and CDR2 from the germline V gene are DFQATT and SNEGSKA (reference sequence). Losses at the gene ends were 4 bases for V and 5 bases for J; bases not matched to a gene: 9. The CDR3 DNA is TGCAGTGCTACACGAAGACTAGCGGGGGGGCATACCGGGGAGCTGTTTTTT. It encodes CSATRRLAGGHTGELFF.

There are a few counts of this clonotype. The rearrangement uses TRBV27 and TRBJ2-3; 11 positions agree with TRBD2. CDR3 length: 14 residues. Per germline, CDR1 MNHEY and CDR2 SMNVEV (reference sequence). Trimming took 5 bases from V and 5 from J; bases not matched to a gene: 3. The CDR3: CASSHGLAGDTQYF. CDR3 DNA: TGTGCCAGCAGTCACGGACTAGCGGGAGATACGCAGTATTTT.

This clonotype has a handful of counts. V and J are TRBV6-5 and TRBJ2-5, with 10 bases aligning to TRBD1. The germline V gene has CDR1 MNHEY and CDR2 SVGAGI. Trimming took 10 bases from V and 5 from J; bases not matched to a gene: 7. This CDR3 has 13 residues. The CDR3 protein is CAIGQGEFETQYF. The CDR3 region has the DNA TGTGCCATAGGACAGGGGGAGTTCGAGACCCAGTACTTC.

The J gene is TRBJ2-1, the V gene TRBV5-5; no firm D call. V lost 3 bases and J lost 8, with 15 bases in between. The length of the CDR3 is 14 residues. Germline V lookup: CDR1 SGHKS, CDR2 YYEKEE (reference sequence). Written as DNA, the CDR3 is TGTGCCAGCAGCTGGGGAAGAGCATCGGATGAGCAGTTCTTC. Protein: CASSWGRASDEQFF.

This chain connects TRBV12-3 or TRBV12-4 to TRBJ1-1; D is possibly TRBD1 (6 bases). CDR3 size: 13 residues. The germline V and J ends were trimmed by 6 bases and 7 bases, with 15 bases remaining between them. CDR3 residues: CASSVGGISEAFF. The CDR3 DNA reads TGTGCCAGCAGCGTAGGGGGGATTAGTGAAGCTTTCTTT.

This clonotype was counted only a few times. The rearrangement links TRBV4-3 to TRBJ2-7, with 12 bases aligning to TRBD2. V was clipped by 4 bases and J by 4 bases; unmatched bases: 14. Germline V gene data show CDR1 as LGHNA and CDR2 as YSLEER. This CDR3 contains 18 residues. The CDR3: CASSRHASGGASVYEQYF. The CDR3 region has the DNA TGCGCCAGCAGCCGGCATGCTAGCGGGGGGGCCTCGGTATACGAGCAGTACTTC.

A few counts support this clonotype. This sequence joins TRBV28 and TRBJ2-4; 9 positions match TRBD1. This CDR3 comprises 11 residues. Trimming cost V 11 bases and J 7 bases; bases outside gene matches: 3. Germline V gene data show CDR1 as MDHEN and CDR2 as SYDVKM. The CDR3 sequence is CAGGQGNIQYF. CDR3 DNA: TGTGCCGGTGGACAGGGGAACATTCAGTACTTC.

The chain has TRBV4-2 and TRBJ1-4, with unresolved D. There are 14 residues in the CDR3. Trimming shortened V by 3 bases and J by 5 bases, and 10 bases separated the two germline ends. Germline CDR1 and CDR2: LGHNA and YNFKEQ. CDR3 amino acids: CASSQRHGNEKLFF. In DNA form, the CDR3 reads TGTGCCAGCAGCCAGCGACATGGGAATGAAAAACTGTTTTTT.

The J gene is TRBJ2-1, the V gene TRBV12-5; the match to TRBD1 covers 8 bases. The CDR3 loop spans 18 amino acids. Germline CDR1 and CDR2: LGHNT and FRNRAP. The V segment lost 0 bases and the J segment 4 bases; nucleotides outside the gene matches: 11. CDR3 sequence (DNA): TGTGCTAGTGGTTTGGTAGCCGGGACAGGAGCTATTTACAATGAGCAGTTCTTC. Its protein product is CASGLVAGTGAIYNEQFF.

This CDR3 reads CASSLTGENEQFF. The CDR3 nucleotides are TGTGCCAGCTCACTGACAGGGGAAAATGAGCAGTTCTTC. This rearrangement joins TRBV18 to TRBJ2-1, with TRBD1 identical over 8 bases. Trimming at V came to 4 bases and at J to 7 bases, leaving 3 bases not matched to a gene. This CDR3 is 13 amino acids long. Germline-derived CDR1 and CDR2 are KGHSH and LQKENI.

The V gene is TRBV29-1, the J gene TRBJ2-3, with D possibly matching TRBD2 (6 bases). V lost 2 bases and J lost 2, with 8 bases in between. Germline loops: CDR1 SQVTM, CDR2 ANQGSEA. There are 13 residues in the CDR3. CDR3 residues: CSVEQDYTDTQYF. CDR3 DNA sequence: TGCAGCGTTGAACAGGACTACACAGATACGCAGTATTTT.

The chain employs TRBV6-2 or TRBV6-3 and TRBJ2-7; TRBD1 is a possible D gene (6 bases). Germline V CDR1 and CDR2: MNHEY, SVGEGT. Trimming removed 7 bases at V and 3 bases at J, with 13 bases between. The CDR3 is 13 amino acids. The CDR3 protein is CASKRGIGYEQYF. CDR3 DNA sequence: TGTGCCAGCAAAAGGGGGATCGGCTACGAGCAGTACTTC.